The 23 T cell receptor beta chains presented below share a single source sample, sequenced in a study of T cell responses to AZD1222 COVID-19 vaccine. This table comes from immunoSEQ multiplex PCR, and its TCRdb copy is limited to in-frame clones, with some not included. The profile shows about 86,000 clones, around nine tenths of them singletons. The sample in question was peripheral blood, obtained 28 days after the second AZD1222 dose. The receptors come from an adult who received the AZD1222 COVID-19 vaccine.

Remarks on this clone: The identical CDR3 is also encoded by other nucleotide sequences in the sample. The chain combines TRBV6-4 with TRBJ2-3; D possibly corresponds to TRBD2 (5 bases). V dropped 2 bases and J dropped 5 bases, with 11 bases sitting between them. Per the germline V gene, CDR1 is MRHNA and CDR2 is SNTAGT. The CDR3 has 14 residues. CDR3 region: CASSDGLAGDTQYF. The CDR3, as DNA: TGTGCCAGCAGTGACGGGCTAGCAGGAGATACGCAGTATTTT.

This clone was counted only a few times. The chain joins TRBV6-1 to TRBJ1-2, with D unclear. The CDR3 is made up of 12 amino acids. V lost 3 bases, J lost 3 bases, and 5 bases lay in between. CDR1 and CDR2 (germline): MNHNS, SASEGT. This CDR3 reads CASSDSYYGYTF. The CDR3 DNA reads TGTGCCAGCAGTGACAGTTACTATGGCTACACCTTC.

V usage is TRBV7-8 and J usage is TRBJ2-7; no definite D call. The V end lost 1 base, the J end lost 0 bases, and 7 bases lay between the germline ends. Germline assignment: CDR1 SGHVS and CDR2 FQNEAQ. This CDR3 region has 14 residues. The CDR3 sequence is CASSLVTASYEQYF. For the CDR3, the DNA is TGTGCCAGCAGCTTAGTTACAGCCTCCTACGAGCAGTACTTC.

The CDR3 reads CASSYSSARPTNYGYTF. CDR3 nucleotide sequence: TGTGCCAGCAGTTACTCTTCGGCGAGGCCAACTAACTATGGCTACACCTTC. The genes are TRBV6-7 and TRBJ1-2; D is ambiguous. TRBV6-7 belongs to the ORF category, with a function that is uncertain. The CDR3 consists of 17 residues. The V end was cut by 0 bases, the J end by 0 bases, with 14 bases between.

V and J are TRBV30 and TRBJ1-5; D gene uncertain. The V and J ends lost 3 bases and 3 bases respectively, with 9 bases between them. This CDR3 spans 13 amino acids. Germline CDR1 GTSNPN, CDR2 SVGIG (reference sequence). CDR3 residues: CAWRGSYNQPQHF. The CDR3 coding sequence is TGTGCCTGGAGGGGGAGCTACAATCAGCCCCAGCATTTT.

The V call is TRBV6-4, the J call TRBJ2-1; the match to TRBD2 covers 9 bases. V was pared by 3 bases and J by 8 bases, with 8 bases of the junction left unmatched. CDR3 length equals 15 residues. From germline, CDR1 is MRHNA and CDR2 SNTAGT. In DNA, the CDR3 is TGTGCCAGCAGTGAAACCGCGGGAGGGCCGGATGAGCAGTTCTTC. Amino acid sequence: CASSETAGGPDEQFF.

This clone appeared a few times. The rearrangement links TRBV5-3 to TRBJ2-5; weak D call: TRBD2 (6 bases). TRBV5-3 is classed as an ORF, of uncertain function. The CDR3 totals 16 residues. V lost 8 bases and J lost 2, with 22 bases in between. This chain's CDR3 is CASGPRLVVEQETQYF. The CDR3 DNA is TGTGCCAGCGGACCGCGACTAGTTGTTGAACAAGAGACCCAGTACTTC.

In its sample, this clone was seen a few times. The chain uses TRBV28 and TRBJ1-2; 7 bases agree with TRBD1. This CDR3 has 17 residues. Trimming cost V 3 bases and J 3 bases; bases outside gene matches: 13. Germline V gene data show CDR1 as MDHEN and CDR2 as SYDVKM. CDR3 region: CASSLASRTGGHYGYTF. CDR3 bases: TGTGCCAGCAGTTTGGCCTCAAGGACAGGCGGACACTATGGCTACACCTTC.

The chain combines TRBV9 with TRBJ2-1; possible D gene TRBD2, 6 bases. Germline V gives CDR1 SGDLS, CDR2 YYNGEE. Trimming pared 0 bases from V and 3 bases from J, leaving 16 bases between. The CDR3 sequence is 17 residues long. For the CDR3, the DNA is TGTGCCAGCAGCGTAGCCCCGGGGGATATGGTCTACAATGAGCAGTTCTTC. Its translation is CASSVAPGDMVYNEQFF.

The J gene is TRBJ2-3, the V gene TRBV2, with 8 nucleotides matching TRBD1. Germline lookup yields CDR1 SNHLY and CDR2 FYNNEI. The CDR3 extends over 13 amino acids. Trimming at V came to 10 bases and at J to 4 bases, leaving 7 bases not matched to a gene. For the CDR3, the DNA is TGTGCCACCCGGACAGGGCCCGCAGATACGCAGTATTTT. Residues: CATRTGPADTQYF.

The J gene is TRBJ1-2, the V gene TRBV15; D remains unclear. Per germline, CDR1 LNHNV and CDR2 YYDKDF (reference sequence). CDR3 length: 14 residues. V dropped 5 bases and J dropped 2 bases, with 12 bases sitting between them. The CDR3 loop is CATSLLTDNYGYTF. CDR3 sequence (DNA): TGTGCCACCAGCCTACTAACAGACAACTATGGCTACACCTTC.

The genes are TRBV7-6 and TRBJ1-5; D may be TRBD1 (6 bases). V was trimmed by 4 bases and J by 7 bases, leaving 17 bases between them. CDR1 and CDR2 (germline): SGHVS, FNYEAQ. The CDR3 covers 15 residues. CDR3: CASSWTDDQGQPQHF. As DNA, the CDR3 is TGTGCCAGCAGCTGGACAGACGATCAAGGACAGCCCCAGCATTTT.

The chain has TRBV5-1 and TRBJ1-2; D is uncertain. Germline V gene lookup returns CDR1 SGHRS and CDR2 YFSETQ. This CDR3 region has 15 residues. Trimming stripped 5 bases from V and 2 bases from J, with 16 bases between. CDR3 coding DNA: TGCGCCAGCAGGGTATCCCCGACAATCAACTATGGCTACACCTTC. Protein sequence: CASRVSPTINYGYTF.

The chain employs TRBV19 and TRBJ1-2, with D perhaps TRBD1 (5 bases). The CDR3 spans 15 residues. Germline loops: CDR1 LNHDA, CDR2 SQIVND (reference sequence). Trimming removed 1 base from V and 8 bases from J, with 17 bases in between. The CDR3 nucleotides are TGTGCCAGTAGTATAGCGTCTGGGGCAGTCCCCGGCTACACCTTC. Translated: CASSIASGAVPGYTF.

The V call is TRBV4-2, the J call TRBJ1-2; no definite D call. Germline values: CDR1 LGHNA, CDR2 YNFKEQ. V dropped 0 bases and J dropped 8 bases, with 4 bases sitting between them. The CDR3 sequence is 11 residues long. CDR3 DNA sequence: TGTGCCAGCAGCCAAGAAGGGGGCTACACCTTC. This codes for CASSQEGGYTF.

This chain uses TRBV12-3 or TRBV12-4 with TRBJ1-6; 8 positions match TRBD1. Losses at the gene ends were 6 bases for V and 9 bases for J; bases not matched to a gene: 4. The CDR3 extends over 13 amino acids. CDR3 bases: TGTGCCAGCAGGACAGGGGTTGGTTCACCCCTCCACTTT. The encoded protein is CASRTGVGSPLHF.

The gene calls are TRBV7-9 and TRBJ1-1; D uncertain. This CDR3 contains 13 residues. Germline V gives CDR1 SEHNR, CDR2 FQNEAQ (reference sequence). The V end lost 5 bases, the J end lost 1 base, and 8 bases lay between the germline ends. The DNA for the CDR3 is TGTGCCAGCAGCCACCAGACGAACACTGAAGCTTTCTTT. It specifies CASSHQTNTEAFF.

V is TRBV4-2 and J is TRBJ1-4; 7 bases are shared with TRBD1. The CDR3 runs to 16 residues. Germline CDR1 reads LGHNA; CDR2 reads YNFKEQ. Trimming cost V 0 bases and J 8 bases; bases outside gene matches: 9. The CDR3 coding sequence is TGTGCCAGCAGCCAAGATGCAGACAGGGTGGGAGAAAAACTGTTTTTT. This codes for CASSQDADRVGEKLFF.

The chain uses TRBV18 and TRBJ1-3, with a weak D call TRBD1 (6 bases). Germline V gene lookup returns CDR1 KGHSH and CDR2 LQKENI. With 3 bases removed from V and 4 bases from J, the gap between germline ends came to 13 bases. The CDR3 covers 15 residues. The chain's CDR3 is CASSPERGSGNTIYF. DNA for the CDR3: TGTGCCAGCTCACCTGAAAGGGGGTCCGGAAACACCATATATTTT. Drawing the rest from reference TRBV18 and TRBJ1-3, the complete variable domain is NAGVMQNPRHLVRRRGQEARLRCSPMKGHSHVYWYRQLPEEGLKFMVYLQKENIIDESGMPKERFSAEFPKEGPSILRIQQVVRGDSAAYFCASSPERGSGNTIYFGEGSWLTVV.

There are a few counts of this clone. V is TRBV11-2 and J is TRBJ2-5, with a tentative D call TRBD2 (6 bases). Trimming removed 5 bases from V and 2 bases from J, with 12 bases in between. The CDR3 has 14 residues. The germline V gene has CDR1 SGHAT and CDR2 FQNNGV. This chain's CDR3 is CASSKGLRQETQYF. CDR3 bases: TGTGCCAGCAGCAAGGGACTGCGTCAAGAGACCCAGTACTTC.

The V gene is TRBV19, the J gene TRBJ1-1; D may be TRBD1 (5 bases). V lost 5 bases to trimming and J lost 8 bases, with 12 bases between them. This CDR3 is 12 amino acids long. Germline values: CDR1 LNHDA, CDR2 SQIVND (reference sequence). The CDR3 nucleotides read TGTGCCAGTAGTGGGGGGAGGACCGAAGCTTTCTTT. Amino acid sequence: CASSGGRTEAFF.

J is TRBJ2-1 and V is TRBV19; possibly TRBD2 for D (6 bases). The CDR3 consists of 14 residues. Trimming removed 8 bases from V and 1 base from J, with 12 bases in between. CDR1 and CDR2 (germline): LNHDA, SQIVND (reference sequence). The CDR3 nucleotides are TGTGCCAGTTCCCCGGGAGAATCCTACAATGAGCAGTTCTTC. Amino acid sequence: CASSPGESYNEQFF. Variable domain in full (rest from reference TRBV19 and TRBJ2-1): DGGITQSPKYLFRKEGQNVTLSCEQNLNHDAMYWYRQDPGQGLRLIYYSQIVNDFQKGDIAEGYSVSREKKESFPLTVTSAQKNPTAFYLCASSPGESYNEQFFGPGTRLTVL.

The V and J genes are TRBV30 and TRBJ2-1; the match to TRBD2 covers 9 bases. Germline V gene sequence: CDR1 GTSNPN, CDR2 SVGIG (reference sequence). V lost 3 bases, J lost 3 bases, and 6 bases stayed unmatched. The CDR3 length is 15 residues. The CDR3 DNA sequence: TGTGCCTGGAGCTCAAAGCGGGAGGTCTACAATGAGCAGTTCTTC. Its translation: CAWSSKREVYNEQFF.